The present T cell receptor beta chain was sequenced within a study of T cells in Graves' hyperthyroidism and ophthalmopathy. TCR beta CDR3 region amplification was performed from RNA transcripts. The TCR CDR3 first-round RT-PCR relied on the HTBI primer set. From the multiplex PCR reads, TCRdb called clonotypes with MiXCR, one entry per CDR3 protein. The sample shows roughly 740,000 distinct CDR3 sequences, about 17% of them seen only once. Per the germline V gene, CDR1 is LGHDT and CDR2 is YNNKEL (reference sequence). This CDR3 region has 16 residues. Trimming took off 1 base at V and 0 bases at J, with 10 bases between the two ends.

This sequence was found in a man aged 18 to 30 with Graves' hyperthyroidism. V and J are TRBV3-1 and TRBJ2-4; D gene uncertain. The sample consisted of blood. The CDR3 nucleotides are TGTGCCAGCAGCCAAGCTGCAGAAAAAGCCAAAAACATTCAGTACTTC. This sequence encodes CASSQAAEKAKNIQYF.